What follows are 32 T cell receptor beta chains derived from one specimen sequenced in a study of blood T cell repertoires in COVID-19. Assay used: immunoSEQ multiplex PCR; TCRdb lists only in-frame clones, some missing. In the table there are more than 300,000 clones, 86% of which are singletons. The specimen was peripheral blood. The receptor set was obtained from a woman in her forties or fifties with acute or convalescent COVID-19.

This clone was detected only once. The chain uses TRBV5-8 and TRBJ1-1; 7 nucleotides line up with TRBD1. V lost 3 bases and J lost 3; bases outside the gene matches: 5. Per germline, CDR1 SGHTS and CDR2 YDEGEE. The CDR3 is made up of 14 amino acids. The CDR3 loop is CASSWTGGDTEAFF. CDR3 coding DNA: TGTGCCAGCAGCTGGACAGGAGGGGACACTGAAGCTTTCTTT.

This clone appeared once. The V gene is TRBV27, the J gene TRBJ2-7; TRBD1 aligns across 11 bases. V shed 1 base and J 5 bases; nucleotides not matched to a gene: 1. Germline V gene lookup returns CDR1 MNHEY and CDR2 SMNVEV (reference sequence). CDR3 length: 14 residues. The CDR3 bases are TGTGCCAGCAGTTTATGGGACAGGGGGAACGAGCAGTACTTC. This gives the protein CASSLWDRGNEQYF.

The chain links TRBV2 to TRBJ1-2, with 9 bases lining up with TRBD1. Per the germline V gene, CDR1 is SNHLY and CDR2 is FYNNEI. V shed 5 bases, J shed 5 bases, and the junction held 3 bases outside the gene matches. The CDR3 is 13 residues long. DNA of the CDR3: TGTGCCAGCAGTCCGACAGGGGGATATGGCTACACCTTC. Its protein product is CASSPTGGYGYTF.

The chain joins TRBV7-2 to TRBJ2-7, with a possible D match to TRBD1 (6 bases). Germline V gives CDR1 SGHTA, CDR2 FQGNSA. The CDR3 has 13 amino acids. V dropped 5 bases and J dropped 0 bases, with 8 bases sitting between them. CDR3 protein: CASSTDSSYEQYF. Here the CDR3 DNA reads TGTGCCAGCAGCACGGACAGCTCCTACGAGCAGTACTTC.

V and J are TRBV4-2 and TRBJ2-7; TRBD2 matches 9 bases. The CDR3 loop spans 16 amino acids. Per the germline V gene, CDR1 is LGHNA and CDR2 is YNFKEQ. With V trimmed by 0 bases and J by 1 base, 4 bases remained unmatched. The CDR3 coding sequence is TGTGCCAGCAGCCAAGATCCTGGACTAGCGTCCTACGAGCAGTACTTC. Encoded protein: CASSQDPGLASYEQYF.

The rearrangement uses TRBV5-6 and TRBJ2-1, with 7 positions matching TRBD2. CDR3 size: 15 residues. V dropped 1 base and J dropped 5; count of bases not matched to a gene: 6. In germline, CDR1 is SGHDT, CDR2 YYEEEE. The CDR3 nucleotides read TGTGCCAGCAGCTTGATGGGAGGGCCTGACAATGAGCAGTTCTTC. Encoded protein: CASSLMGGPDNEQFF.

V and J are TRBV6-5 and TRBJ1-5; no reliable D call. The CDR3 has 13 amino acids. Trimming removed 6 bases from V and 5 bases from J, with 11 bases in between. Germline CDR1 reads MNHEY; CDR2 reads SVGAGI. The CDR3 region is CASRESGDQPQHF. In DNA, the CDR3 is TGTGCCAGCAGGGAGAGCGGCGATCAGCCCCAGCATTTT.

The DNA of the CDR3 is TGTGCCAGCAGTCCGCCCGGCTTCATCGTGGAGTACTACAATGAGCAGTTCTTC. This translates into CASSPPGFIVEYYNEQFF. This chain links TRBV28 with TRBJ2-1; D is unclear. V was clipped by 5 bases and J by 3 bases, with 23 bases between them. Looked up from germline, CDR1 is MDHEN and CDR2 is SYDVKM. The CDR3 totals 18 residues.

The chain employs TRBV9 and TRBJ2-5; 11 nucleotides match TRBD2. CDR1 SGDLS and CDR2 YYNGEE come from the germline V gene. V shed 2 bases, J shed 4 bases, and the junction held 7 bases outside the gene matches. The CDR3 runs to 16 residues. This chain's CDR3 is CASSVRLAGGAETQYF. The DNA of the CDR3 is TGTGCCAGCAGCGTCCGTCTAGCGGGAGGAGCAGAGACCCAGTACTTC.

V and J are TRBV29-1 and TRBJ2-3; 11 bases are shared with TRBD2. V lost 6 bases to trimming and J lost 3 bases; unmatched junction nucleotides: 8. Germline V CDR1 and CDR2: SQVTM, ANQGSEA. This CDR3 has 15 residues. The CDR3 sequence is CSVERLAGGTDTQYF. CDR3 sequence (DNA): TGCAGCGTCGAGCGGCTAGCGGGAGGAACAGATACGCAGTATTTT.

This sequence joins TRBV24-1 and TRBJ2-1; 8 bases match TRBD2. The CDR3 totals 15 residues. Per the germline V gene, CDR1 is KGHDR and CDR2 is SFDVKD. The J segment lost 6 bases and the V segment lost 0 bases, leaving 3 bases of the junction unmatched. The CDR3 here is CATSDLQREGNEQFF. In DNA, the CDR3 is TGTGCCACCAGTGATTTGCAACGGGAGGGCAATGAGCAGTTCTTC.

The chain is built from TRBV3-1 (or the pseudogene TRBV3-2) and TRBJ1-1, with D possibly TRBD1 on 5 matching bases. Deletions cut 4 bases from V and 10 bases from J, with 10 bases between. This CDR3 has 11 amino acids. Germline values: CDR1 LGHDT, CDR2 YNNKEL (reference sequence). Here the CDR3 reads CASSRQGGAFF. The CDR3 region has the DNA TGTGCCAGCAGCCGTCAGGGAGGAGCTTTCTTT.

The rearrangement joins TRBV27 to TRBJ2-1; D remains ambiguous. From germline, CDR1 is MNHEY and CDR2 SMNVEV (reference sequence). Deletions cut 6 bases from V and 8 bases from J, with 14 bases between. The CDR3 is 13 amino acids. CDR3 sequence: CASRDNSRDEQFF. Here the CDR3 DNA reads TGTGCCAGCAGAGACAATTCAAGAGATGAGCAGTTCTTC.

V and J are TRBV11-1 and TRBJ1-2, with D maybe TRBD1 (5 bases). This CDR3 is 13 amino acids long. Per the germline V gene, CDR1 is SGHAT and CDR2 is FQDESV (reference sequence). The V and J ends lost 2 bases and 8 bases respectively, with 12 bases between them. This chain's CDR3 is CASSLRGSGGYTF. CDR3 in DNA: TGTGCCAGCAGCTTACGGGGGTCCGGAGGCTACACCTTC.

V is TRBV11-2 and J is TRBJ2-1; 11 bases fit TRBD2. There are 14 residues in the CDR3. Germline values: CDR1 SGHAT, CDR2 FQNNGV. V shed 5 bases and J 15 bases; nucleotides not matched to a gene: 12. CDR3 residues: CASSLRDSGRARFF. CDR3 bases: TGTGCCAGCAGCCTCCGGGATAGCGGGAGGGCCCGGTTCTTC. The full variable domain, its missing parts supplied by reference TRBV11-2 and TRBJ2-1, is EAGVAQSPRYKIIEKRQSVAFWCNPISGHATLYWYQQILGQGPKLLIQFQNNGVVDDSQLPKDRFSAERLKGVDSTLKIQPAKLEDSAVYLCASSLRDSGRARFFGPGTRLTVL.

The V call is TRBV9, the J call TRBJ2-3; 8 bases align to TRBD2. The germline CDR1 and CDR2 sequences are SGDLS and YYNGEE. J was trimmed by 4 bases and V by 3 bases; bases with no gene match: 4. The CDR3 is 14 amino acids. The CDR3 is CASSAKAGADTQYF. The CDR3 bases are TGTGCCAGCAGCGCCAAAGCGGGAGCAGATACGCAGTATTTT.

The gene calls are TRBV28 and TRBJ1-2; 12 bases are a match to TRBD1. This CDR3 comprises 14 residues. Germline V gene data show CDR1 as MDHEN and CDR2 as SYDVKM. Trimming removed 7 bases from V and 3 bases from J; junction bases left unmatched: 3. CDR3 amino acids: CASIGTGGHYGYTF. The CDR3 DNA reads TGTGCCAGCATCGGGACAGGGGGCCACTATGGCTACACCTTC.

The CDR3 coding sequence is TGTGCCAGCAGTTACTCTAGCGATGGCTACACCTTC. It encodes CASSYSSDGYTF. V usage is TRBV6-6 and J usage is TRBJ1-2, with D hard to call. The V and J ends lost 0 bases and 6 bases respectively, with 5 bases between them. CDR1 and CDR2 (germline): MNHNY, SVGAGI (reference sequence). There are 12 residues in the CDR3.

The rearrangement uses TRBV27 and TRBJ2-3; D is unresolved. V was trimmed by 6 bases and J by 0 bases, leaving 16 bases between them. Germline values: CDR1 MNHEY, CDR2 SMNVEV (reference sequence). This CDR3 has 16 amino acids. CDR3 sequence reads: CASSSWWAESTDTQYF. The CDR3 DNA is TGTGCCAGCAGCAGCTGGTGGGCAGAGAGCACAGATACGCAGTATTTT.

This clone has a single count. Here the CDR3 reads CASSSRGEKNIQYF. As DNA, the CDR3 is TGTGCCAGCAGCTCCAGGGGGGAGAAAAACATTCAGTACTTC. The chain couples TRBV5-4 to TRBJ2-4; D is perhaps TRBD1 (7 bases). Germline V gives CDR1 SGHNT, CDR2 YYREEE (reference sequence). The germline V and J ends were trimmed by 3 bases and 4 bases, with 11 bases remaining between them. This CDR3 is built from 14 residues.

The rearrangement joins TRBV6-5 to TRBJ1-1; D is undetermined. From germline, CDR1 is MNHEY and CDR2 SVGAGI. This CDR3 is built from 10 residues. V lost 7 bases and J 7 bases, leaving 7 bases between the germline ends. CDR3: CASKFGEAFF. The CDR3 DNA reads TGTGCCAGCAAATTCGGTGAAGCTTTCTTT.

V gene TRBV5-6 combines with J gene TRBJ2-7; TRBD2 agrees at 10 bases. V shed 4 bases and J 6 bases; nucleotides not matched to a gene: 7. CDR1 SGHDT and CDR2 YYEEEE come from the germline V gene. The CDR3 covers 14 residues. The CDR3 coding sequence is TGTGCCAGCAGCCACCAAGCGGGAGGGCGCGAGCAGTACTTC. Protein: CASSHQAGGREQYF.

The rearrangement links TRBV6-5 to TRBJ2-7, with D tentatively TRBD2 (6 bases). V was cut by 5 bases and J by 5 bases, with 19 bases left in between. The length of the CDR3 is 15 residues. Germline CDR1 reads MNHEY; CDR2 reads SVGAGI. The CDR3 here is CASSPRRAGLHEQYF. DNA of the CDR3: TGTGCCAGCAGTCCCCGGCGAGCGGGCTTACACGAGCAGTACTTC.

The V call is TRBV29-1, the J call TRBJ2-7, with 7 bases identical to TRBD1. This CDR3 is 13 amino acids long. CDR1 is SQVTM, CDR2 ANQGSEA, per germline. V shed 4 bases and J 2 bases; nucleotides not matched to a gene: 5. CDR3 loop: CSVADRATYEQYF. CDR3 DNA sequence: TGCAGCGTTGCCGACAGGGCTACCTACGAGCAGTACTTC.

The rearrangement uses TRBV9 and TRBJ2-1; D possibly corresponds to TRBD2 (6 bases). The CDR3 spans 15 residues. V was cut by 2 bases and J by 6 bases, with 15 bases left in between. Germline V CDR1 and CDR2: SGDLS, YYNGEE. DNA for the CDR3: TGTGCCAGCAGCGTCCTTGGGGGGAGCTTCAATGAGCAGTTCTTC. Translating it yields CASSVLGGSFNEQFF.

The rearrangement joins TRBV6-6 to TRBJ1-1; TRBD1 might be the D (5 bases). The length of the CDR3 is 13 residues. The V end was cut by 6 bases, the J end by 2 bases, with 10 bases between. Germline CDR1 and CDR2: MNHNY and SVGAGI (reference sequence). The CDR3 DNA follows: TGTGCCAGCAGCGGACAAAAAAACACTGAAGCTTTCTTT. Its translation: CASSGQKNTEAFF.

The CDR3 DNA reads as TGTGCCAGCAGTATTGGACAGTCAGCCTACGAGCAGTACTTC. Its protein product is CASSIGQSAYEQYF. V and J are TRBV6-5 and TRBJ2-7, with D possibly matching TRBD1 (6 bases). V lost 5 bases to trimming and J lost 2 bases, with 13 bases between them. The CDR3 totals 14 residues. The germline V gene encodes CDR1 MNHEY and CDR2 SVGAGI.

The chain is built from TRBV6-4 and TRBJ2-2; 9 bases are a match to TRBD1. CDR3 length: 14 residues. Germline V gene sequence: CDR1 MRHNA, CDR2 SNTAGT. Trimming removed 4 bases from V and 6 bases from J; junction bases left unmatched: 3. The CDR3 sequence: CASSGQGGAGELFF. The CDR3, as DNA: TGTGCCAGCAGTGGACAGGGGGGCGCCGGGGAGCTGTTTTTT.

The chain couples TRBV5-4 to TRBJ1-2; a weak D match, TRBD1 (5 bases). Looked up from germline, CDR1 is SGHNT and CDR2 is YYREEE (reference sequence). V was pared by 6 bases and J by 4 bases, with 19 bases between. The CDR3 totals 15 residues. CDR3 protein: CASTATWGEGYGYTF. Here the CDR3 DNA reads TGTGCCAGCACCGCAACTTGGGGGGAGGGCTATGGCTACACCTTC.

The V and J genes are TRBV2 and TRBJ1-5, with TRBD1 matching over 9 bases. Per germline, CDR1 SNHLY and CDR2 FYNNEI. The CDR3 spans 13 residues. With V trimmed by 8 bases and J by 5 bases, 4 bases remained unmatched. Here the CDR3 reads CASEGQGYQPQHF. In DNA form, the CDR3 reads TGTGCCAGCGAGGGACAGGGATATCAGCCCCAGCATTTT.

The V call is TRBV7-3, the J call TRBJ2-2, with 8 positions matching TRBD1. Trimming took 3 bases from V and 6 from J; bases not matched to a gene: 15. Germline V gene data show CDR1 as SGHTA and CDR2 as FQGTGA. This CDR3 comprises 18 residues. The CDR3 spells CASSLFVTGGSEAGELFF. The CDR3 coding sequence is TGTGCCAGCAGCTTGTTCGTAACAGGGGGTTCGGAAGCCGGGGAGCTGTTTTTT.

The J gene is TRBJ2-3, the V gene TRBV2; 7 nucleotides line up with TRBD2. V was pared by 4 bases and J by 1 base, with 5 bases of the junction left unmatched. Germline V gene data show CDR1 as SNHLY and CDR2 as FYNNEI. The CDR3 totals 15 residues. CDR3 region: CASSVGGGGTDTQYF. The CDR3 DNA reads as TGTGCCAGCAGTGTGGGGGGAGGGGGCACAGATACGCAGTATTTT.